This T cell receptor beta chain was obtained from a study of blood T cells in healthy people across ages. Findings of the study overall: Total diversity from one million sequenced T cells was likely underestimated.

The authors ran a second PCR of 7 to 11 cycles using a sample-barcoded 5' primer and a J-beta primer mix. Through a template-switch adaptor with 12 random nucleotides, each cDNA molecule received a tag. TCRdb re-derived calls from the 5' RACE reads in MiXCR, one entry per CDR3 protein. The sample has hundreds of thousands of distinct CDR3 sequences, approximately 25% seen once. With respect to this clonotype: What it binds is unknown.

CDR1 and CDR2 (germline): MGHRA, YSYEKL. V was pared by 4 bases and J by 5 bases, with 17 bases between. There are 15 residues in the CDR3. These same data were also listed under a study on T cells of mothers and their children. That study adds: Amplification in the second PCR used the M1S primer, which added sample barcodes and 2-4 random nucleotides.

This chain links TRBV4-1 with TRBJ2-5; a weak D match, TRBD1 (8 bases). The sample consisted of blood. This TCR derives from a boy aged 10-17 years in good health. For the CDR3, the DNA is TGCGCCAGCAGCCGGACAACAGGGGGGGCTGAGACCCAGTACTTC. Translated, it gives CASSRTTGGAETQYF.